This TCR beta chain was recorded in a study of T-cell reconstitution after alpha-beta-depleted transplantation in children. This CDR3 region has 9 residues. Per germline, CDR1 DFQATT and CDR2 SNEGSKA (reference sequence). It was with unique molecular identifiers that the TCRbeta library was prepared. MiXCR, applied by TCRdb to the PCR reads, yields one record per CDR3 protein. The table shows approximately 85,000 distinct CDR3 sequences, with 15% to 17% occurring only once. This sequence originates from a male patient aged 2-9 years who had a stem cell transplant for acute lymphoblastic leukemia, so the T cells may come from the graft donor. The material sequenced was PBMCs, mostly from graft donor cells, taken 180 days after TCRalphabeta/CD19-depleted stem cell transplant. The chain has TRBV20-1 and TRBJ2-3; D is unresolved. The CDR3 spells CRGTDTQYF. CDR3 DNA: TGCAGGGGCACAGATACGCAGTATTTT.